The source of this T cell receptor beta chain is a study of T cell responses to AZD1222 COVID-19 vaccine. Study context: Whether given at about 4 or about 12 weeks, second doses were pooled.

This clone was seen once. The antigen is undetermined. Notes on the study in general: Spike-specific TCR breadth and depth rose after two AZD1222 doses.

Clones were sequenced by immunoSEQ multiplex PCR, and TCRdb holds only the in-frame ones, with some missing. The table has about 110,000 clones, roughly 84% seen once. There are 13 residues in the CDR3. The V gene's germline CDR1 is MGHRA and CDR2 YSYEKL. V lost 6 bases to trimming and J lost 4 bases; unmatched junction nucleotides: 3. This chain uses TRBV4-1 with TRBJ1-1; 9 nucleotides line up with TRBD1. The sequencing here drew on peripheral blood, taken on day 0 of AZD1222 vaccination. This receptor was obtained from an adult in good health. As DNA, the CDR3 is TGCGCCAGCAGGGAGACAGGGGGCACTGAAGCTTTCTTT. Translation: CASRETGGTEAFF.